Listed here is a single T cell receptor (beta chain). The antigen remains undetermined. The data were obtained in a study of PD-1 blockade in mismatch repair-deficient tumors. Turning to the study itself: Patients had more than ten mismatch repair-deficient cancer types, all previously treated and progressing. Overall study findings and caveats: After pembrolizumab, tumor-resident clones rose rapidly, then generally contracted before radiologic responses.

A few pembrolizumab responders had their TCRs sequenced. Only in-frame clones appear in the TCRdb table, and some are missing; sequencing was by immunoSEQ multiplex PCR. Here the sample spans approximately 110,000 clones, more than 60% being singletons. CDR1 and CDR2 from the germline V gene are KGHSH and LQKENI. The ends were cut back, 10 bases at V and 5 bases at J, with 12 bases in the middle. This CDR3 is built from 11 residues. V gene TRBV18 combines with J gene TRBJ2-7, with D possibly matching TRBD1 (5 bases). The source of this sequence is an adult with mismatch repair-deficient cancer. Sequenced material: peripheral blood, taken 60 weeks after starting pembrolizumab. CDR3 in DNA: TGTGCCACGGGCAGGGCCGACGAGCAGTACTTC. This encodes CATGRADEQYF.